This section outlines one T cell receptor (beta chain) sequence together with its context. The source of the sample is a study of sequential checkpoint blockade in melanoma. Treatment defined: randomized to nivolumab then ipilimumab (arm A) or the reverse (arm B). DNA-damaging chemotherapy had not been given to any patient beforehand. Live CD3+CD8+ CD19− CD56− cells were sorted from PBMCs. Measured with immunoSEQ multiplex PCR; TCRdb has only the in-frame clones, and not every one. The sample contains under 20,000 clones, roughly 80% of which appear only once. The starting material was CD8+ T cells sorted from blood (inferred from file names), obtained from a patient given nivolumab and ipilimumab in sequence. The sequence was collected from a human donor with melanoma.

The CDR3 region is CASSEMRGPTGELFF. CDR3 nucleotide sequence: TGTGCCAGCAGTGAAATGCGGGGGCCCACCGGGGAGCTGTTTTTT. The rearrangement uses TRBV25-1 and TRBJ2-2, with D tentatively TRBD2 (7 bases). Germline V CDR1 and CDR2: MGHDK, SYGVNS. V was pared by 2 bases and J by 4 bases, with 11 bases between. CDR3 size: 15 residues.